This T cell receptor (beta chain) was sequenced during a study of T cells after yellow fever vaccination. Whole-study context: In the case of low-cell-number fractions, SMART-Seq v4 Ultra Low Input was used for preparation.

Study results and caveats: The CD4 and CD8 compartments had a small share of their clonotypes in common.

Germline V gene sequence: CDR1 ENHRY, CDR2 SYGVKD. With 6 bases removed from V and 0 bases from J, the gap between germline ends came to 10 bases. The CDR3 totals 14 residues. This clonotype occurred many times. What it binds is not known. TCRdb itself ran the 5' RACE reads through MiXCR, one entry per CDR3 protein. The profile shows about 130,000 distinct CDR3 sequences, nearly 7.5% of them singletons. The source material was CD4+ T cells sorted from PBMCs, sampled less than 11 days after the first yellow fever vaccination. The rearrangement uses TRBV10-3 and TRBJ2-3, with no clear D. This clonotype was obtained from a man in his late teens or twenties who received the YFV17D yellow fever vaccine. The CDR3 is CAIREDTSTDTQYF. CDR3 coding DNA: TGTGCCATCAGAGAGGATACTAGCACAGATACGCAGTATTTT.